This TCR beta chain is drawn from a study of blood T cells in healthy people across ages. General study results and limits: There was no known CMV status for donors, so expanded clonotype changes were possibly confounded. The recorded TCR beta diversity per million T cells decreased in a roughly linear manner with age.

A second PCR of roughly 7 to 11 cycles used a sample-barcoded 5' primer and a J-beta primer mix. A template-switch adaptor containing 12 random nucleotides labeled each cDNA molecule. TCRdb reanalysed the 5' RACE reads using MiXCR and keeps one entry per CDR3 protein. The data show roughly 900,000 distinct CDR3 sequences, about 44% seen once. This clonotype was found a few times. Its target is not known. The receptor was derived from a man younger than 40 in good health. Sequencing input: blood.

The CDR3 nucleotides read TGTGCCAGCAGCTTGGCCCCGTACAGGAATTCACCCCTCCACTTT. This sequence encodes CASSLAPYRNSPLHF. V gene TRBV7-2 combines with J gene TRBJ1-6; perhaps TRBD1 as D (5 bases). V gave up 3 bases and J gave up 7 bases, with 13 bases separating them. Germline CDR1 SGHTA, CDR2 FQGNSA. The CDR3 covers 15 residues.